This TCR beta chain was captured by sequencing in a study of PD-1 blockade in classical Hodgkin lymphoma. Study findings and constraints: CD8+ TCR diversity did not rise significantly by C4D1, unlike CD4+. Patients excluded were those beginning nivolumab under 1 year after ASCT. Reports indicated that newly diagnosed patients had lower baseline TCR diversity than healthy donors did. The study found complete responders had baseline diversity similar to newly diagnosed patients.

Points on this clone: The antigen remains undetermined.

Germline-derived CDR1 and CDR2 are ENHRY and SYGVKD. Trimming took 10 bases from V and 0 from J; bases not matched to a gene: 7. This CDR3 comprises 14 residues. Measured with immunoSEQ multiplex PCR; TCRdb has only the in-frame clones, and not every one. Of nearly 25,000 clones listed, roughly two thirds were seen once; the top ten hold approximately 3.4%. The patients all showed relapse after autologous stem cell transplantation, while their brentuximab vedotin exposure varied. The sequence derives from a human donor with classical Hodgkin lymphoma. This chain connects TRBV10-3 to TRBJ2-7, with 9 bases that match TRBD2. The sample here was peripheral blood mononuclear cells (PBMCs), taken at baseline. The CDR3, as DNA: TGTGCCAGTAAAAGCGGGGGGTTCTCCTACGAGCAGTACTTC. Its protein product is CASKSGGFSYEQYF.